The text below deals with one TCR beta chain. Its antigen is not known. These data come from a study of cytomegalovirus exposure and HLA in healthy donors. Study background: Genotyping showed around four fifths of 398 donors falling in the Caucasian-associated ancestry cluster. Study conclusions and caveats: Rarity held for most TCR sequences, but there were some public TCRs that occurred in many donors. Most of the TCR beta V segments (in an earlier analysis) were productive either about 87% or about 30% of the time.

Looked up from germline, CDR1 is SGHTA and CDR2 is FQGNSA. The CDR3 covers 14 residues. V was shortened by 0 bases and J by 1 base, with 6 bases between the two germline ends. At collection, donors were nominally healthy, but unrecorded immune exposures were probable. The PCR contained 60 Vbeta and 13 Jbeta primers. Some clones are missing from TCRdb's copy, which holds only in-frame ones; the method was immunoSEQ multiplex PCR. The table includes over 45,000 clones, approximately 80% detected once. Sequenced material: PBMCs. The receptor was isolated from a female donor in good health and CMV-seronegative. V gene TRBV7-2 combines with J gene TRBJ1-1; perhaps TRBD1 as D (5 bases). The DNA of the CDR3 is TGTGCCAGCAGCTTAGCGGGGGGGAACACTGAAGCTTTCTTT. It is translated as CASSLAGGNTEAFF.